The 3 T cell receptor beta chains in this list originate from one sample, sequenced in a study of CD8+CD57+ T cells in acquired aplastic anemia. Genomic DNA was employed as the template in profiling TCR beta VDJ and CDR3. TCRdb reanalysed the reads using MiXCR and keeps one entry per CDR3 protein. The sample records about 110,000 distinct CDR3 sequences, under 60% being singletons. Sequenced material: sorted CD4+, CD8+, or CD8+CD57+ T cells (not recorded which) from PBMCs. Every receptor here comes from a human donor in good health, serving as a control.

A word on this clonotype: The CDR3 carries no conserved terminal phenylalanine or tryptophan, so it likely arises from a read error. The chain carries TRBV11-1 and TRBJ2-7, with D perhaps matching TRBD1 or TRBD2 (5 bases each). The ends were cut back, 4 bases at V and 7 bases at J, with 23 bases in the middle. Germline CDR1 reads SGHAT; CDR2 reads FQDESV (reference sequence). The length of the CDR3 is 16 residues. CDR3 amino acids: CASSSSSGPPIWEQYL. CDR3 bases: TGTGCCAGCAGCTCAAGTTCGGGACCACCCATATGGGAGCAGTACCTC.

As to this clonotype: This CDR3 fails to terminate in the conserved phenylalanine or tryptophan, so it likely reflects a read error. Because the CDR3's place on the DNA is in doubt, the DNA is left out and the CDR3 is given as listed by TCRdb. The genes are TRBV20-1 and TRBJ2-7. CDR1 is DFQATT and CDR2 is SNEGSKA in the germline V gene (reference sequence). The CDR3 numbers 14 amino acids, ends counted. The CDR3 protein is CSATPTHRMGEQCL.

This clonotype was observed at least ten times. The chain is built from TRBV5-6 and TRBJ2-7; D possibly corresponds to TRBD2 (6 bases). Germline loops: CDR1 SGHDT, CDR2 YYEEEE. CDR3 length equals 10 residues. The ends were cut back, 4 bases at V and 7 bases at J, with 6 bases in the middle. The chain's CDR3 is CASSGGEQYF. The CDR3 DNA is TGTGCCAGCAGCGGAGGGGAGCAGTACTTC.